These T cell receptor beta chains were read from a single sample in a study of technical replicates of blood from a handful of donors. Method: immunoSEQ multiplex PCR; TCRdb's copy keeps in-frame clones and lacks some. The profile shows 55,000 to 85,000 clones, approximately 97% of them singletons. Sequencing input: T cells isolated from PBMCs. These receptors all stem from a human donor in good health. Each CDR3 is given with its conserved first and last residue. Each record gives: D gene, V gene, clone size, J gene, CDR3 protein, CDR3 DNA. D genes are given only for firm matches. Size is stated for part of the rows, as once, few or many counts, or as a class when the clone is expanded.

d_gene: TRBD1; v_gene: TRBV30; abundance: .; j_gene: TRBJ1-4; CDR3aa: CARDGGTAKLFF; CDR3nt: TGTGCCCGAGATGGGGGGACAGCAAAACTGTTTTTT
d_gene: .; v_gene: TRBV6-5; abundance: once; j_gene: TRBJ2-3; CDR3aa: CASSYTSTDTQYF; CDR3nt: TGTGCCAGCAGTTACACTAGCACAGATACGCAGTATTTT
d_gene: .; v_gene: TRBV27; abundance: .; j_gene: TRBJ1-1; CDR3aa: CASSLLSGVANTEAFF; CDR3nt: TGTGCCAGCAGTTTATTGTCCGGGGTTGCGAACACTGAAGCTTTCTTT
d_gene: .; v_gene: TRBV5-1; abundance: .; j_gene: TRBJ1-2; CDR3aa: CASSLVGEGVDGYTF; CDR3nt: TGCGCCAGCAGCTTGGTCGGGGAGGGGGTTGATGGCTACACCTTC
d_gene: TRBD1; v_gene: TRBV5-4; abundance: .; j_gene: TRBJ2-5; CDR3aa: CASSDREETQYF; CDR3nt: TGTGCCAGCAGCGACAGGGAAGAGACCCAGTACTTC
d_gene: .; v_gene: TRBV6-5; abundance: once; j_gene: TRBJ2-1; CDR3aa: CASSYSLYNEQFF; CDR3nt: TGTGCCAGCAGTTACTCCCTCTACAATGAGCAGTTCTTC
d_gene: .; v_gene: TRBV6-1; abundance: once; j_gene: TRBJ1-2; CDR3aa: CASSEARGYGYTF; CDR3nt: TGTGCCAGCAGTGAAGCCCGGGGCTATGGCTACACCTTC
d_gene: TRBD1; v_gene: TRBV6-5; abundance: .; j_gene: TRBJ1-2; CDR3aa: CASSLGTGAYGYTF; CDR3nt: TGTGCCAGCAGCCTTGGGACAGGGGCCTATGGCTACACCTTC
d_gene: .; v_gene: TRBV2; abundance: .; j_gene: TRBJ1-2; CDR3aa: CASNPINGYTF; CDR3nt: TGTGCCAGTAATCCTATTAATGGCTACACCTTC
d_gene: .; v_gene: TRBV29-1; abundance: .; j_gene: TRBJ2-7; CDR3aa: CSVERGSGATYEQYF; CDR3nt: TGCAGCGTTGAAAGGGGTTCAGGGGCAACCTACGAGCAGTACTTC
d_gene: .; v_gene: TRBV6-1; abundance: .; j_gene: TRBJ1-4; CDR3aa: CASNLEGATNEKLFF; CDR3nt: TGTGCCAGCAACTTGGAGGGCGCAACTAATGAAAAACTGTTTTTT
d_gene: .; v_gene: TRBV10-1; abundance: .; j_gene: TRBJ1-5; CDR3aa: CASSLGINQPQHF; CDR3nt: TGCGCCAGCAGTCTAGGAATCAATCAGCCCCAGCATTTT
d_gene: .; v_gene: TRBV27; abundance: .; j_gene: TRBJ1-1; CDR3aa: CASNIAGVNTEAFF; CDR3nt: TGTGCCAGCAATATAGCAGGGGTGAACACTGAAGCTTTCTTT
d_gene: TRBD2; v_gene: TRBV9; abundance: .; j_gene: TRBJ2-1; CDR3aa: CASSRTSGVNEQFF; CDR3nt: TGTGCCAGCAGTCGGACTAGCGGGGTCAATGAGCAGTTCTTC
d_gene: .; v_gene: TRBV7-9; abundance: .; j_gene: TRBJ1-1; CDR3aa: CASSSLGGNTEAFF; CDR3nt: TGTGCCAGCAGCAGTCTAGGGGGTAACACTGAAGCTTTCTTT
d_gene: TRBD2; v_gene: TRBV29-1; abundance: once; j_gene: TRBJ2-1; CDR3aa: CSVDLGLGLYEQFF; CDR3nt: TGCAGCGTTGATCTCGGACTAGGTTTATATGAGCAGTTCTTC
d_gene: TRBD1; v_gene: TRBV19; abundance: .; j_gene: TRBJ1-1; CDR3aa: CASSMSQGAPTFF; CDR3nt: TGTGCCAGTAGTATGAGTCAGGGGGCGCCGACTTTCTTT
d_gene: TRBD2; v_gene: TRBV7-6; abundance: .; j_gene: TRBJ2-5; CDR3aa: CASSTGLAGGWLETQYF; CDR3nt: TGTGCCAGCAGCACGGGACTAGCGGGGGGCTGGTTAGAGACCCAGTACTTC
d_gene: .; v_gene: TRBV4-1; abundance: .; j_gene: TRBJ2-7; CDR3aa: CASSQESRGYEQYF; CDR3nt: TGCGCCAGCAGCCAAGAGTCTAGGGGATACGAGCAGTACTTC
d_gene: .; v_gene: TRBV2; abundance: .; j_gene: TRBJ2-5; CDR3aa: CASSESWQTDGQETQYF; CDR3nt: TGTGCCAGCAGTGAAAGTTGGCAAACAGATGGCCAAGAGACCCAGTACTTC
d_gene: .; v_gene: TRBV7-3; abundance: .; j_gene: TRBJ2-1; CDR3aa: CASSRETRNEQFF; CDR3nt: TGTGCCAGCAGCCGCGAGACAAGGAATGAGCAGTTCTTC
d_gene: TRBD2; v_gene: TRBV9; abundance: .; j_gene: TRBJ2-3; CDR3aa: CASSVEAGGPGRSTDTQYF; CDR3nt: TGTGCCAGCAGCGTGGAGGCGGGGGGGCCCGGACGGTCCACAGATACGCAGTATTTT
d_gene: .; v_gene: TRBV9; abundance: .; j_gene: TRBJ2-5; CDR3aa: CASNQGGGPAETQYF; CDR3nt: TGTGCCAGCAACCAAGGGGGGGGACCTGCGGAGACCCAGTACTTC
d_gene: .; v_gene: TRBV6-5; abundance: .; j_gene: TRBJ1-5; CDR3aa: CASKWGQLNQPQHF; CDR3nt: TGTGCCAGCAAATGGGGGCAGCTCAATCAGCCCCAGCATTTT
d_gene: .; v_gene: TRBV2; abundance: .; j_gene: TRBJ2-7; CDR3aa: CASSELGQGVNEQYF; CDR3nt: TGTGCCAGCAGTGAATTGGGTCAGGGTGTCAACGAGCAGTACTTC
d_gene: .; v_gene: TRBV7-9; abundance: .; j_gene: TRBJ2-3; CDR3aa: CASSLVQGALTDTQYF; CDR3nt: TGTGCCAGCAGCTTAGTACAGGGCGCCCTCACAGATACGCAGTATTTT
d_gene: TRBD1; v_gene: TRBV6-1; abundance: .; j_gene: TRBJ2-1; CDR3aa: CAGREGTGALYNEQFF; CDR3nt: TGTGCCGGCAGAGAAGGGACAGGGGCTTTGTACAATGAGCAGTTCTTC
d_gene: .; v_gene: TRBV5-5; abundance: .; j_gene: TRBJ2-4; CDR3aa: CASSRTRNIQYF; CDR3nt: TGTGCCAGCAGCCGGACACGAAACATTCAGTACTTC
d_gene: TRBD2; v_gene: TRBV7-9; abundance: once; j_gene: TRBJ2-1; CDR3aa: CASSFRPGRAILNEQFF; CDR3nt: TGTGCCAGCAGCTTCAGGCCCGGGAGGGCTATTCTCAATGAGCAGTTCTTC
d_gene: .; v_gene: TRBV7-9; abundance: .; j_gene: TRBJ1-1; CDR3aa: CASSSVFQNTEAFF; CDR3nt: TGTGCCAGCAGCTCAGTTTTTCAGAACACTGAAGCTTTCTTT